The clone carrying this T cell receptor beta chain was detected ten times or more. No antigen is known for it. Amplification of TCR alpha and beta CDR3 regions from RNA used iRepertoire nested multiplex PCR. For one-step reverse transcription and amplification, about 90-450 ng of tissue mRNA or PBMC total RNA was used. TCRdb processed the multiplex PCR reads anew with MiXCR; each CDR3 protein has one entry. This sample has 84,000 or so distinct CDR3 sequences; 23% occur once, and the top ten carry approximately 7%. The data originate from a study of glioma-infiltrating T cells. General study findings and limits: Non-neoplastic patients had below-expected tissue-blood divergence, while all gliomas exceeded expectation.

Trimming shortened V by 6 bases and J by 0 bases, and 11 bases separated the two germline ends. CDR3 length equals 14 residues. CDR1 and CDR2 (germline): SNHLY, FYNNEI. Input material: glioma tissue, nonneoplastic brain tissue, or PBMCs (not recorded which). The chain has TRBV2 and TRBJ2-5; no definite D call. The TCR sequence derives from a human donor with low-grade glioma or glioblastoma, undergoing nonglioma brain surgery, or in good health (not recorded which). CDR3 bases: TGTGCCAGCAGGTCACACCGGTACCAAGAGACCCAGTACTTC. Its translation: CASRSHRYQETQYF.